This T cell receptor beta chain came from a study of cytomegalovirus exposure and HLA in healthy donors. Study-wide points: The study recorded 150 to 200 TCR beta chains that were cytomegalovirus-associated.

As concerns this clone: The target antigen is unknown.

PCR primers comprised 60 Vbeta and 13 Jbeta primers. Some clones are missing from TCRdb's copy, which holds only in-frame ones; the method was immunoSEQ multiplex PCR. The sample shows about 160,000 clones, 79% of them seen only once. CDR1 MNHEY and CDR2 SVGAGI come from the germline V gene. The V gene end was trimmed by 3 bases and the J gene end by 8 bases; junction bases not matched to a gene: 5. CDR3 size: 13 residues. Sequenced material: PBMCs. This receptor was identified in a man between 50 and 59 years old in good health and CMV-seropositive. This chain uses TRBV6-5 with TRBJ1-1, with 8 bases that match TRBD1. As DNA, the CDR3 is TGTGCCAGCAGTTATAGCAGGGGGCCCGAAGCTTTCTTT. This encodes CASSYSRGPEAFF.